These 26 T cell receptor beta chains came from one sample sequenced in a study of monozygotic twins with inflammatory bowel disease. With the 5' RACE reads reprocessed, TCRdb shows one record per CDR3 protein and no DNA. The table for this sample gives 150,000 or so distinct CDR3 sequences. The specimen was blood. Source of these receptors: a human donor with ulcerative colitis or Crohn's disease, or a healthy co-twin of an affected twin (not recorded which).

The J gene is TRBJ2-1, the V gene TRBV20-1; without DNA, the TCRdb call of TRBD2 cannot be checked. The CDR3 runs 15 residues. Germline V gene data show CDR1 as DFQATT and CDR2 as SNEGSKA (reference sequence). The chain's CDR3 is CSASGGELTYNEQFF.

This sequence joins TRBV5-6 and TRBJ1-2; TCRdb's assignment of TRBD1 cannot be checked, as there is no DNA. CDR3 length: 14 residues. Germline CDR1 SGHDT, CDR2 YYEEEE. The CDR3: CASSQGQIIYGYTF.

This sequence joins TRBV7-3 and TRBJ1-1. The CDR3 sequence is 16 residues long. Germline V CDR1 and CDR2: SGHTA, FQGTGA. The CDR3 loop reads CASSLVGGGVNTEAFF. The full variable domain, rest sourced from reference TRBV7-3 and TRBJ1-1, is GAGVSQTPSNKVTEKGKYVELRCDPISGHTALYWYRQSLGQGPEFLIYFQGTGAADDSGLPNDRFFAVRPEGSVSTLKIQRTERGDSAVYLCASSLVGGGVNTEAFFGQGTRLTVV.

V gene TRBV20-1 combines with J gene TRBJ2-4; absent DNA, TCRdb's TRBD1 call cannot be checked. CDR1 DFQATT and CDR2 SNEGSKA come from the germline V gene (reference sequence). The CDR3 contains 15 residues. The CDR3 reads CSARDSGQGRNIQYF.

The V gene is TRBV15, the J gene TRBJ2-1; checking the TCRdb D call of TRBD2 is not possible without DNA. CDR1 LNHNV and CDR2 YYDKDF come from the germline V gene (reference sequence). The CDR3 runs to 15 residues. This CDR3 is CATSRQREMVDEQFF.

The V call is TRBV5-1, the J call TRBJ2-7; the TCRdb call, TRBD1, lacks DNA for checking. Looked up from germline, CDR1 is SGHRS and CDR2 is YFSETQ. CDR3 length: 15 residues. The CDR3 spells CASSSGTASSYEQYF. Filled out from reference TRBV5-1 and TRBJ2-7, the complete variable domain reads KAGVTQTPRYLIKTRGQQVTLSCSPISGHRSVSWYQQTPGQGLQFLFEYFSETQRNKGNFPGRFSGRQFSNSRSEMNVSTLELGDSALYLCASSSGTASSYEQYFGPGTRLTVT.

This chain links TRBV7-8 with TRBJ2-7; TCRdb reports TRBD1, a call that lacks DNA to check it against. CDR3 length equals 15 residues. Germline V lookup: CDR1 SGHVS, CDR2 FQNEAQ. The CDR3 spells CASTPIARDTREQNF.

The rearrangement uses TRBV7-9 and TRBJ2-3; TCRdb indicates TRBD2, and absent DNA this call remains unverified. Per germline, CDR1 SEHNR and CDR2 FQNEAQ (reference sequence). The CDR3 totals 16 residues. CDR3: CASSARTSGGLDTQYF.

The chain couples TRBV30 to TRBJ2-7; TCRdb indicates TRBD1, and absent DNA this call remains unverified. This CDR3 spans 14 amino acids. Per the germline V gene, CDR1 is GTSNPN and CDR2 is SVGIG (reference sequence). CDR3 in amino acids: CACQKVTGGYEQYF.

The J gene is TRBJ2-1, the V gene TRBV29-1; TCRdb proposes TRBD2, but this gene call is untestable without DNA. From germline, CDR1 is SQVTM and CDR2 ANQGSEA. This CDR3 spans 15 amino acids. This chain's CDR3 is CSVWGVPHSSGGKFF.

The CDR3 spells CASSPLITAQTSGANVLTF. The rearrangement uses TRBV18 and TRBJ2-6. The germline gives CDR1 KGHSH, CDR2 LQKENI. This CDR3 region has 19 residues. Combining the CDR3 with reference TRBV18 and TRBJ2-6 gives the whole variable domain NAGVMQNPRHLVRRRGQEARLRCSPMKGHSHVYWYRQLPEEGLKFMVYLQKENIIDESGMPKERFSAEFPKEGPSILRIQQVVRGDSAAYFCASSPLITAQTSGANVLTFGAGSRLTVL.

CDR3 residues: CASTTGRNTEAFF. The rearrangement uses TRBV18 and TRBJ1-1; lacking DNA, the TRBD1 call made by TCRdb goes unchecked. CDR3 length equals 13 residues. CDR1 and CDR2 from the germline V gene are KGHSH and LQKENI.

The genes are TRBV20-1 and TRBJ2-1; the D gene TCRdb calls, TRBD2, cannot be checked with no DNA. This CDR3 has 16 amino acids. Germline V gene sequence: CDR1 DFQATT, CDR2 SNEGSKA (reference sequence). CDR3 in amino acids: CSASPQGLSSYNEQFF.

The chain carries TRBV5-5 and TRBJ1-3. Germline CDR1 is SGHKS and CDR2 is YYEKEE (reference sequence). The CDR3 spans 15 residues. CDR3 residues: CASSLEASSGNTIYF.

This chain links TRBV7-6 with TRBJ2-2; TCRdb designates TRBD2, a call that cannot be tested without DNA. The CDR3 has 15 amino acids. Per germline, CDR1 SGHVS and CDR2 FNYEAQ. CDR3 amino acids: CASQARTSDTGELFF.

The chain combines TRBV29-1 with TRBJ2-1; TCRdb's D gene call, TRBD2, goes unchecked for lack of DNA. The germline V gene has CDR1 SQVTM and CDR2 ANQGSEA. The CDR3 consists of 16 residues. CDR3 residues: CSVGPGGGGNYNEQFF.

The CDR3 is CAWSPQGGTGYGYTF. V is TRBV30 and J is TRBJ1-2; the TCRdb call, TRBD1, lacks DNA for checking. This CDR3 contains 15 residues. CDR1 is GTSNPN and CDR2 is SVGIG in the germline V gene (reference sequence).

The J gene is TRBJ2-2, the V gene TRBV5-1; TCRdb proposes TRBD1, but this gene call is untestable without DNA. The CDR3 is made up of 16 amino acids. Germline loops: CDR1 SGHRS, CDR2 YFSETQ. The CDR3 reads CASSLMETGNTGELFF.

This sequence joins TRBV14 and TRBJ1-1; TCRdb returns TRBD1, unconfirmable since there is no DNA. Germline assignment: CDR1 SGHDN and CDR2 FVKESK. This CDR3 has 17 amino acids. The CDR3 sequence: CASSHPPRQGLNTEAFF. Supplemented by reference TRBV14 and TRBJ1-1, the full variable domain reads EAGVTQFPSHSVIEKGQTVTLRCDPISGHDNLYWYRRVMGKEIKFLLHFVKESKQDESGMPNNRFLAERTGGTYSTLKVQPAELEDSGVYFCASSHPPRQGLNTEAFFGQGTRLTVV.

This chain connects TRBV18 to TRBJ1-1. Germline V lookup: CDR1 KGHSH, CDR2 LQKENI. The CDR3 has 13 amino acids. The chain's CDR3 is CASSPQPPDMGFF.

The chain couples TRBV30 to TRBJ2-7; the D call of TRBD1 rests on TCRdb alone, since no DNA is present to check it. The CDR3 runs to 16 residues. Germline V gene data show CDR1 as GTSNPN and CDR2 as SVGIG (reference sequence). The CDR3 region is CAWSVYGTGKYYEQYF.

The chain joins TRBV5-1 to TRBJ2-3; TCRdb lists TRBD2, though no DNA is available to test this call. CDR1 and CDR2 from the germline V gene are SGHRS and YFSETQ. The CDR3 is 18 amino acids. CDR3 loop: CASRDRPTSGGWTDTQYF.

The chain is built from TRBV28 and TRBJ1-4; TCRdb's D call, TRBD1, is unchecked because there is no DNA. The CDR3 totals 16 residues. Germline CDR1 is MDHEN and CDR2 is SYDVKM. CDR3: CASSLISGQGDEKLFF.

V and J are TRBV5-1 and TRBJ1-4; TCRdb indicates TRBD1, and absent DNA this call remains unverified. Germline V gives CDR1 SGHRS, CDR2 YFSETQ. The CDR3 is 13 amino acids. The chain's CDR3 is CASSLQGREKLFF.

The gene calls are TRBV7-2 and TRBJ2-1. CDR1 is SGHTA and CDR2 is FQGNSA in the germline V gene. There are 15 residues in the CDR3. The CDR3 sequence: CASSLAQGSYNEQFF.

The rearrangement joins TRBV20-1 to TRBJ2-5. CDR1 DFQATT and CDR2 SNEGSKA come from the germline V gene (reference sequence). CDR3 length equals 13 residues. The CDR3 reads CSASRTEQETQYF.